Here is one T cell receptor beta chain with its context. Within the sample, other DNA sequences also encode this same CDR3. This entry comes from a study of blood T cell repertoires in COVID-19. The overall study: Italy, Spain and the United States were the sources of the convalescent and acute COVID-19 samples. Sample material is recorded as cDNA or gDNA derived from T cells, B-cell-depleted T cells, or PBMCs.

The germline gives CDR1 SGHNT, CDR2 YENEEA. The CDR3 is 15 amino acids. V trimming: 3 bases; J trimming: 2 bases; junction bases outside the gene matches: 3. Per the original methods: Nucleated cell counts were estimated from reference gene primer amplification. Only in-frame clones appear in the TCRdb table, and some are missing; sequencing was by immunoSEQ multiplex PCR. D and trimming come from the DNA, and the V and J calls and clone size come from that table. This table holds 200,000 or so clones, around three quarters found once. Sequencing was carried out using peripheral blood. The sequence came from a woman in her 70s with acute or convalescent COVID-19. V usage is TRBV11-3 and J usage is TRBJ2-2; TRBD1 agrees at 7 bases. The chain's CDR3 is CASSLGQQNTGELFF. Written as DNA, the CDR3 is TGTGCCAGCAGCTTGGGACAGCAAAACACCGGGGAGCTGTTTTTT.